This TCR beta chain was profiled in a study of EBV T-cell therapy then PD-1 blockade in nasopharyngeal carcinoma. With regard to this clone: The antigen remains undetermined.

Sequenced by immunoSEQ multiplex PCR; TCRdb stores in-frame clones only, minus some. The sample carries under 30,000 clones, approximately 84% recorded once. Regarding treatment: AdE1-LMPpoly-expanded autologous EBV-specific T-cell therapy followed by anti-PD-1 nivolumab. The germline V and J ends were trimmed by 1 base and 1 base, with 10 bases remaining between them. The germline V gene has CDR1 SGHTA and CDR2 FQGNSA. The CDR3 runs to 15 residues. The clonotype comes from a man aged 40-55 years with nasopharyngeal carcinoma. Specimen: CD8+ T cells from blood, collected at roughly day 67 from a patient whose treatment included autologous EBV-specific T cells and nivolumab. The chain recombines TRBV7-2 with TRBJ2-5; TRBD2 might be the D (7 bases). CDR3 region: CASSLGGGPQETQYF. The CDR3 DNA reads TGTGCCAGCAGCTTAGGGGGGGGGCCCCAAGAGACCCAGTACTTC.